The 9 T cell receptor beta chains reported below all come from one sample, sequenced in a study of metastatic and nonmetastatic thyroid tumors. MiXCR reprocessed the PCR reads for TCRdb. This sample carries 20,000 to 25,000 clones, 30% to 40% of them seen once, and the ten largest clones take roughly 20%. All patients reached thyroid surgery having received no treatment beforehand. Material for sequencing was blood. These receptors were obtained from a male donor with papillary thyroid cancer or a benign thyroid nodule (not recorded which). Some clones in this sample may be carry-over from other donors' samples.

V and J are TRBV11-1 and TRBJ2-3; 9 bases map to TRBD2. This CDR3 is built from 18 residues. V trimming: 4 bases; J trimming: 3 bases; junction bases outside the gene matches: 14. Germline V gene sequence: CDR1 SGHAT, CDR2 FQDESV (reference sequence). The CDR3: CASSSRRAGGRGTDTQYF. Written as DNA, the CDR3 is TGTGCCAGCAGCTCCCGGCGGGCGGGGGGGCGCGGGACAGATACGCAGTATTTT.

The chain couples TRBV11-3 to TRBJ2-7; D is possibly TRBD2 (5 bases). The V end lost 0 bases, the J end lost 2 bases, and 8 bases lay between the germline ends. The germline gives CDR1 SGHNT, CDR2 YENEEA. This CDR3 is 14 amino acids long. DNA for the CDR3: TGTGCCAGCAGCTTAGAAAGCGGCACCTACGAGCAGTACTTC. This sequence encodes CASSLESGTYEQYF.

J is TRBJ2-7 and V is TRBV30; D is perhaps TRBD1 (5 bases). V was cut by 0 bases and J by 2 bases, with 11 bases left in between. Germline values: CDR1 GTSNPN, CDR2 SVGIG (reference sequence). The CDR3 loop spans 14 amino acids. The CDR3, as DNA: TGTGCCTGGAGTGTTGGTGGGGCGCCCTACGAGCAGTACTTC. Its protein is CAWSVGGAPYEQYF. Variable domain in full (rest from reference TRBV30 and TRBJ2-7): SQTIHQWPATLVQPVGSPLSLECTVEGTSNPNLYWYRQAAGRGLQLLFYSVGIGQISSEVPQNLSASRPQDRQFILSSKKLLLSDSGFYLCAWSVGGAPYEQYFGPGTRLTVT.

For the CDR3, the DNA is TGTGCCAGCCGCTGGACAGGCGCGGGCGAGCAGTACTTC. Translating gives CASRWTGAGEQYF. The V call is TRBV12-3 or TRBV12-4, the J call TRBJ2-7, with 7 positions matching TRBD1. Trimming took 8 bases from V and 6 from J; bases not matched to a gene: 10. There are 13 residues in the CDR3.

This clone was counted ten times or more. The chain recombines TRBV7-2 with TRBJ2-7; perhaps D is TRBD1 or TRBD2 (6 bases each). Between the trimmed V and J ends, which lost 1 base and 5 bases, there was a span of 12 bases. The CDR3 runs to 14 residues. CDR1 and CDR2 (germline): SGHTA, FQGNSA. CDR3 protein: CASSLGWGAHEQYF. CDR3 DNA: TGTGCCAGCAGCTTAGGGTGGGGGGCCCACGAGCAGTACTTC.

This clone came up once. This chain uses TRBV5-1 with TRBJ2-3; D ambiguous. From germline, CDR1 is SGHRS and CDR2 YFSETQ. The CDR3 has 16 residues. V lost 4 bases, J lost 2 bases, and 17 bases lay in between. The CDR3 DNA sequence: TGCGCCAGCAGCATACAACCGACCCTCTCCACAGATACGCAGTATTTT. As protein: CASSIQPTLSTDTQYF.

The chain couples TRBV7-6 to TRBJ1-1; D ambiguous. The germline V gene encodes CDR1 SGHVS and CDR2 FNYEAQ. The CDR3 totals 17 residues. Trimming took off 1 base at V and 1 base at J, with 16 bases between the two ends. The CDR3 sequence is CASSLESRRPKNTEAFF. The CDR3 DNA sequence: TGTGCCAGCAGCTTAGAGTCGCGGCGCCCTAAGAACACTGAAGCTTTCTTT.

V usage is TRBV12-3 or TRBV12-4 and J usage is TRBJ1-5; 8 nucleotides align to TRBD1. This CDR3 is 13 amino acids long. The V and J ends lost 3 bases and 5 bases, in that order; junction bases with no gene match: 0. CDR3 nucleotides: TGTGCCAGCAGTTTGACAGGGGATCAGCCCCAGCATTTT. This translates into CASSLTGDQPQHF.

The CDR3 bases are TGTGCCAGCAGTTCGAGAGATACGCAGTATTTT. Translation gives CASSSRDTQYF. This chain connects TRBV6-2 or TRBV6-3 to TRBJ2-3, with unresolved D. Germline assignment: CDR1 MNHEY and CDR2 SVGEGT. Trimming left V 4 bases short and J 5 bases short, with 4 bases between. The CDR3 is made up of 11 amino acids.